The TCR beta chain under discussion was sequenced for a study of early T cells in non-severe SARS-CoV-2 infection. The ends were cut back, 2 bases at V and 0 bases at J, with 10 bases in the middle. Germline CDR1 is MGHDK and CDR2 is SYGVNS. The CDR3 is 15 amino acids. Many counts were recorded for this clonotype. In TCRdb, the 5' RACE reads were re-called with MiXCR into one record per CDR3 protein. The table shows about 80,000 distinct CDR3 sequences, with about 12% occurring only once. This chain links TRBV25-1 with TRBJ1-1, with D unclear. This TCR was recovered from an adult who was a healthcare worker with PCR-confirmed SARS-CoV-2 infection or an uninfected control (not recorded which). Specimen: whole blood. CDR3 sequence (DNA): TGTGCCAGCAGTGAACAAGGAGTTATGAACACTGAAGCTTTCTTT. It translates to CASSEQGVMNTEAFF.